What follows is one T cell receptor (beta chain) and its context. Its antigen is unidentified. This sample was included in a study of cytomegalovirus exposure and HLA in healthy donors. Findings and caveats of the study: Several V segments, TRBV6-2 and TRBV6-3 among them, could not be told apart and were dropped. V- and J-gene trimming of TCR beta was linked (in a later analysis) to a missense DCLRE1C variant. Cytomegalovirus association was assigned to about 150 TCR beta chains.

Per germline, CDR1 SGHNT and CDR2 YYREEE (reference sequence). Trimming pared 0 bases from V and 1 base from J, leaving 11 bases between. This CDR3 has 16 residues. 60 Vbeta and 13 Jbeta primers were used in PCR. Original processing notes: The count from a later analysis was some 80 million unique TCR beta chains, 9.5 million to 13 million of them shared. Some clones are missing from TCRdb's copy, which holds only in-frame ones; the method was immunoSEQ multiplex PCR. V and J calls and clone size are copied from that table; D and trimming were computed from the DNA. This repertoire shows over 65,000 clones, about 78% found once; its top ten account for more than 2.5%.

Material for sequencing was PBMCs. The origin of this receptor is a man aged 50-59 years in good health and CMV-seronegative. The rearrangement joins TRBV5-4 to TRBJ1-3; the D is unclear. The DNA for the CDR3 is TGTGCCAGCAGCTTGGACCCCGGGAGTTCTGGAAACACCATATATTTT. It encodes CASSLDPGSSGNTIYF. The full variable domain, in which reference TRBV5-4 and TRBJ1-3 provide the parts outside the CDR3, is ETGVTQSPTHLIKTRGQQVTLRCSSQSGHNTVSWYQQALGQGPQFIFQYYREEENGRGNFPPRFSGLQFPNYSSELNVNALELDDSALYLCASSLDPGSSGNTIYFGEGSWLTVV.